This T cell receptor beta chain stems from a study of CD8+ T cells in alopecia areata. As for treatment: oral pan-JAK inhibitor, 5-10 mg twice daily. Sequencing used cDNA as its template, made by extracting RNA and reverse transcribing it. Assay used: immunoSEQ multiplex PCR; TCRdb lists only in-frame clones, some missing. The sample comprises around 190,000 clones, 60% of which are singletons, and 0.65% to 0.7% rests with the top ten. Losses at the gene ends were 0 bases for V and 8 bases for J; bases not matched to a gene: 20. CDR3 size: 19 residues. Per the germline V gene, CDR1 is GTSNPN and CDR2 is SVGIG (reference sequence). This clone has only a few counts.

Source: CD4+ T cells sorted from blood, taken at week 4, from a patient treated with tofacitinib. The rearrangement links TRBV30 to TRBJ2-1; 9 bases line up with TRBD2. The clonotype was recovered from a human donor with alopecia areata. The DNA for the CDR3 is TGTGCCTGGAGTGTACTAGGTCGGGGTGGAGTAGCGGGAGTGGATGAGCAGTTCTTC. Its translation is CAWSVLGRGGVAGVDEQFF.